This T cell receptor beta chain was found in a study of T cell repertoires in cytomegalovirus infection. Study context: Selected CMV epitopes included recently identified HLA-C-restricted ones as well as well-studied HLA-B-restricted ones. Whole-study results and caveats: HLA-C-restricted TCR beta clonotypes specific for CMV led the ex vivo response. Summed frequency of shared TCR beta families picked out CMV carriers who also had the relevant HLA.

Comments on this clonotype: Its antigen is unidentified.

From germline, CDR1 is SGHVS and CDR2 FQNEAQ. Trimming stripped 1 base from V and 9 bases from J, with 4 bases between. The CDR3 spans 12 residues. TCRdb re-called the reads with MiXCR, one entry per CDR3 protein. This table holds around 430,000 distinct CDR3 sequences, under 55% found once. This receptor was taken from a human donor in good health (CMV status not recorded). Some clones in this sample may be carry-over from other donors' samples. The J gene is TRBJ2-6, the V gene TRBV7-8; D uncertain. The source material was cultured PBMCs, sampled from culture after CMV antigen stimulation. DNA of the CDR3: TGTGCCAGCAGCTTAGACGGCAACGTCCTGACTTTC. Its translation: CASSLDGNVLTF.